Listed below are T cell receptor beta chains from one sample, sequenced in a study of patients and donors after allogeneic stem cell transplantation. TCRdb processed the RT-PCR reads anew with MiXCR; each CDR3 protein has one entry. The sample records 87,000 or so distinct CDR3 sequences, 5% being singletons. Sequencing was performed on blood, either unsorted or a sorted T cell fraction (not recorded which). Receptors were obtained from a human donor who was either an allogeneic HSCT recipient or a stem cell or donor lymphocyte infusion donor (not recorded which). It is not recorded whose cells these are; they may come from a transplant donor. CDR3s include the opening cysteine and the closing phenylalanine or tryptophan. The order of the fields is clone size, J gene, D gene, V gene, CDR3 protein, CDR3 DNA. The D gene is left open where the match is weak. Clone size is not always given. Where it is, it says once, few, many or a class for expanded clones.

>once|TRBJ2-7|TRBD1|TRBV5-6
CARSLVPTGAEQYF
TGTGCCAGAAGCTTGGTCCCCACAGGGGCCGAGCAGTACTTC
>many|TRBJ2-1|-|TRBV11-3
CASTAVGRYNEQFF
TGTGCCAGCACCGCGGTGGGACGATACAATGAGCAGTTCTTC
>few|TRBJ1-2|-|TRBV18
CASSSGIGAGENYGYTF
TGTGCCAGCTCATCGGGAATTGGTGCAGGGGAAAACTATGGCTACACCTTC
>many|TRBJ1-1|-|TRBV28
CASSLMGDSGTEAFF
TGTGCCAGCAGTTTAATGGGGGACTCGGGGACTGAAGCTTTCTTT
>many|TRBJ1-1|-|TRBV20-1
CSASGARDRGMNTEAFF
TGCAGTGCTAGTGGGGCCCGCGATAGGGGGATGAACACTGAAGCTTTCTTT
>-|TRBJ1-1|-|TRBV18
CASSRDIYSEAFF
TGTGCCAGCTCAAGAGACATTTACTCCGAAGCTTTCTTT
>few|TRBJ1-1|TRBD1|TRBV20-1
CSASPGDRVFTEAFF
TGCAGTGCCAGCCCTGGGGACAGGGTGTTCACTGAAGCTTTCTTT
>few|TRBJ2-5|TRBD2|TRBV2
CASSGSLAGLETQYF
TGTGCCAGCAGTGGGTCCCTAGCGGGGTTGGAGACCCAGTACTTC
>few|TRBJ2-2|-|TRBV28
CATLTGFAGELFF
TGTGCCACTCTGACAGGCTTCGCCGGGGAGCTGTTTTTT
>many|TRBJ1-2|TRBD1|TRBV20-1
CSARDPGGRWGYTF
TGCAGTGCTAGAGACCCAGGGGGCAGGTGGGGCTACACCTTC
>many|TRBJ1-1|-|TRBV9
CASSPQVGSSEAFF
TGTGCCAGCAGCCCCCAAGTGGGGTCCTCTGAAGCTTTCTTT
>many|TRBJ2-7|TRBD1|TRBV5-4
CASSPETGGEQYF
TGTGCCAGCAGCCCGGAGACAGGGGGGGAGCAGTACTTC
>many|TRBJ2-3|-|TRBV7-8
CASSLEVRDTQYF
TGTGCCAGCAGCTTAGAAGTCAGAGATACGCAGTATTTT
>-|TRBJ2-5|TRBD2|TRBV12-3/TRBV12-4
CASSFGGGAGETQYF
TGTGCCAGCAGTTTTGGCGGGGGGGCGGGGGAGACCCAGTACTTC
>few|TRBJ2-2|-|TRBV10-3
CAISDPLGTGELFF
TGTGCCATCAGTGACCCGTTGGGCACCGGGGAGCTGTTTTTT
>many|TRBJ2-1|TRBD2|TRBV7-3
CASSSSSGNNEQFF
TGTGCCAGCAGCTCATCTAGCGGGAATAATGAGCAGTTCTTC
>many|TRBJ1-2|TRBD1|TRBV2
CASSTGTEARGYTF
TGTGCCAGCAGTACCGGGACAGAGGCCCGTGGCTACACCTTC
>few|TRBJ1-2|-|TRBV27
CASSNYNYGYTF
TGTGCCAGCAGTAATTACAACTATGGCTACACCTTC
>many|TRBJ1-1|-|TRBV5-1
CASSPRQPNTEAFF
TGCGCCAGCAGCCCAAGGCAGCCGAACACTGAAGCTTTCTTT
>many|TRBJ1-1|TRBD1|TRBV24-1
CATSGWTGDAFF
TGTGCCACCAGTGGATGGACAGGGGACGCTTTCTTT
>many|TRBJ2-7|-|TRBV28
CASSFGGFWTVPHEQYF
TGTGCCAGCAGTTTCGGGGGCTTTTGGACTGTCCCCCACGAGCAGTACTTC
>many|TRBJ2-1|-|TRBV11-2
CASSSWRRRSDNEQFF
TGTGCCAGCAGCTCCTGGCGGAGGAGGTCCGACAATGAGCAGTTCTTC
>few|TRBJ1-5|-|TRBV18
CASSREGGNQPQHF
TGTGCCAGCTCGCGAGAAGGGGGAAATCAGCCCCAGCATTTT
>many|TRBJ2-3|-|TRBV29-1
CSVLTQGADTQYF
TGCAGCGTCCTTACACAGGGCGCAGATACGCAGTATTTT
>-|TRBJ1-6|-|TRBV3-1
CASSQVVIASPLHF
TGTGCCAGCAGCCAAGTCGTAATTGCGTCACCCCTCCACTTT
>few|TRBJ1-2|TRBD1|TRBV20-1
CSASGTGGAGGYTF
TGCAGTGCTAGCGGGACAGGGGGCGCGGGTGGCTACACCTTC
>many|TRBJ2-3|-|TRBV6-1
CASRPGGGSTDTQYF
TGTGCCAGCAGACCCGGAGGGGGTAGCACAGATACGCAGTATTTT
>many|TRBJ1-1|-|TRBV18
CASSPAMNTEAFF
TGTGCCAGCTCACCAGCGATGAACACTGAAGCTTTCTTT
>-|TRBJ2-1|-|TRBV7-2
CASSQAWRGSYNEQFF
TGTGCCAGCAGCCAGGCCTGGAGGGGCTCCTACAATGAGCAGTTCTTC
>many|TRBJ2-2|TRBD2|TRBV5-1
CASSSGTSGTGELFF
TGCGCCAGCTCCTCCGGGACTAGCGGAACCGGGGAGCTGTTTTTT
>-|TRBJ1-2|TRBD1|TRBV6-6
CASNPTGNYGYTF
TGTGCCAGCAACCCGACAGGGAACTATGGCTACACCTTC
>-|TRBJ1-1|TRBD1|TRBV12-3/TRBV12-4
CASSLTDRGSEAFF
TGTGCCAGCAGTTTAACGGACAGGGGCTCTGAAGCTTTCTTT
>-|TRBJ1-1|TRBD1|TRBV5-5
CASSLIPGQGLAFF
TGTGCCAGCAGTCTAATCCCGGGACAGGGTTTGGCTTTCTTT
>many|TRBJ2-2|-|TRBV5-1
CASSFARTGELFF
TGCGCCAGCAGCTTCGCGAGGACCGGGGAGCTGTTTTTT
>many|TRBJ1-5|-|TRBV7-2
CASSPNLGNQPQHF
TGTGCCAGCAGCCCTAATTTGGGCAATCAGCCCCAGCATTTT
>few|TRBJ2-2|-|TRBV6-1
CASSEVGYTGELFF
TGTGCCAGCAGTGAAGTGGGGTACACCGGGGAGCTGTTTTTT
>many|TRBJ2-2|-|TRBV12-3/TRBV12-4
CASSLPGQRIGELFF
TGTGCCAGCAGTTTACCGGGACAAAGGATCGGGGAGCTGTTTTTT
>many|TRBJ1-2|TRBD1|TRBV6-5
CASSYPQTGEDYGYTF
TGTGCCAGCAGTTATCCCCAGACAGGGGAAGACTATGGCTACACCTTC
>many|TRBJ2-1|-|TRBV7-9
CASSSTLRLYNEQFF
TGTGCCAGCAGCTCGACCTTGAGGCTTTACAATGAGCAGTTCTTC
>many|TRBJ1-4|-|TRBV2
CASRETTTPEKLFF
TGTGCCAGCAGGGAAACAACAACCCCCGAAAAACTGTTTTTT
>many|TRBJ2-2|-|TRBV13
CASSFRASGARNTGELFF
TGTGCCAGCAGCTTTAGAGCATCGGGGGCACGGAACACCGGGGAGCTGTTTTTT
>-|TRBJ1-3|TRBD1|TRBV7-9
CASSYDRVKNTIYF
TGTGCCAGCAGCTACGACAGGGTGAAAAACACCATATATTTT
>many|TRBJ2-2|-|TRBV3-1
CASSQFRGAGELFF
TGTGCCAGCAGCCAATTCCGTGGTGCCGGGGAGCTGTTTTTT
>few|TRBJ2-1|-|TRBV18
CASTLRAGEDEQFF
TGTGCCAGCACCCTCAGAGCCGGCGAAGATGAGCAGTTCTTC
>many|TRBJ2-2|TRBD2|TRBV5-1
CATKTSGENTGELFF
TGCGCCACCAAGACTAGCGGGGAGAACACCGGGGAGCTGTTTTTT